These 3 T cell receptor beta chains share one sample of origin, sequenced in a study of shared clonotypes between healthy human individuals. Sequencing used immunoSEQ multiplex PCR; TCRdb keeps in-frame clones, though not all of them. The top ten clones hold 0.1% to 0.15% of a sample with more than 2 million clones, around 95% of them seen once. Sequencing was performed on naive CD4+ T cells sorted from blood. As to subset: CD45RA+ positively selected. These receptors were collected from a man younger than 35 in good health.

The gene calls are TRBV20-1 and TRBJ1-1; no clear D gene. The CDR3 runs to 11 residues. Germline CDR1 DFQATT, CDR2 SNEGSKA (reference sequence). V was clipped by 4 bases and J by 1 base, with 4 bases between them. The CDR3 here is CSAMGNTEAFF. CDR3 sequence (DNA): TGCAGTGCTATGGGGAACACTGAAGCTTTCTTT.

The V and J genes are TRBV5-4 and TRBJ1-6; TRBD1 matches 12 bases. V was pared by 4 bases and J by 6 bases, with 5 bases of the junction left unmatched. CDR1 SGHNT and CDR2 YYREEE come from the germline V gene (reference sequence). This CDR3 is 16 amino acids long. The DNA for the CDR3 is TGTGCCAGCAGCGAGGGACAGGGGGCGGTTAATTCACCCCTCCACTTT. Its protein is CASSEGQGAVNSPLHF.

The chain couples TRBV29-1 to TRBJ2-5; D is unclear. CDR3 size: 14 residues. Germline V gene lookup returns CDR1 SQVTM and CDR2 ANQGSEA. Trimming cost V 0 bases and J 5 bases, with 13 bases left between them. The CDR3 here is CSVEDGWLGETQYF. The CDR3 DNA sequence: TGCAGCGTTGAAGATGGGTGGCTCGGGGAGACCCAGTACTTC.